This T cell receptor beta chain was observed in a study of blood T cell repertoires in COVID-19. At the level of the study: COVID-19 samples from acute and convalescent phases originated in the United States, Italy and Spain.

This table comes from immunoSEQ multiplex PCR, and its TCRdb copy is limited to in-frame clones, with some not included. The sample has about 230,000 clones, 85% to 90% seen once; the top ten hold around 10%. CDR3 length equals 15 residues. In germline, CDR1 is SGHDT, CDR2 YYEEEE. The V end was cut by 4 bases, the J end by 2 bases, with 15 bases between. The sequencing input was peripheral blood. The receptor was isolated from a man aged 45 to 65 with COVID-19, enrolled during active disease. V is TRBV5-6 and J is TRBJ1-1; D uncertain. CDR3 bases: TGTGCCAGCAGCGCCTCCGTGCAGGCCAACACTGAAGCTTTCTTT. This translates into CASSASVQANTEAFF.